Included here is one T cell receptor (beta chain) sequence, with context. The target of this receptor is not known. No base quality values were provided; no much bigger clone lies one nucleotide off. Deep TCRbeta sequencing was performed with the immunoSEQ platform. As for the authors' bioinformatics: Only productive rearrangements were exported from the immunoSEQ Analyzer for further analysis. T cell phenotypes were assigned to bulk TCRbeta clonotypes by matching the clonotypes to single-cell RNA+TCR-seq clones with the same TCRbeta sequence. Tumor enrichment of a clone was calculated by dividing the clone's tumor frequency by the clone's PBMC frequency, both taken from bulk TCR sequencing. GLIPH was used to sort TCRs into specificity groups, which are clusters of distinct TCRs that likely recognize common antigens through shared CDR3 motifs. The table comes from immuneACCESS by way of TCRdb, which keeps in-frame sequences with V and J called. Part of the clones is missing from these tables; in studies checked, under half for an unresolved V gene and the rest for unknown reasons. V and J calls and clone size are copied from that table; D and trimming were computed from the DNA. This sample holds roughly 49,000 clones; over 70% were observed only once. The top ten clonotypes cover under 5% of the sample.

The data were taken from a study of T cells in tumors after PD-1 blockade (dated by TCRdb to the late 2010s). For context, the study as a whole: Prior checkpoint blockade, systemic immunosuppressant use, and recent radiotherapy or other anti-cancer therapy within 4 weeks were grounds for patient exclusion. To compare blood and tumor clonotypes, bulk TCR sequencing was performed on approximately nine peripheral blood samples from about five patients. Some patients also continued taking vismodegib 150 mg daily during anti-PD-1 treatment. Peripheral blood samples averaged approximately 100,000 TCR templates (range roughly 24,000-260,000) and roughly 40,000 unique clonotypes. Clinical response was assessed using RECIST version 1.1. Using site-matched tumors from BCC or SCC patients sampled before and after anti-PD-1 therapy, the study carried out paired single-cell RNA and TCR sequencing. Treatment consisted of either cemiplimab 350 mg every 2 weeks or pembrolizumab 200 mg every 3 weeks. Findings and caveats that apply to the study as a whole: Where the novel T cell clones came from was not determined, and possible sources could include lymphoid organs or rare unexpanded clones inside the tumor or in the tumor periphery. About 39% of TCR clonotypes from the tumor were detected in blood, and certain novel exhausted tumor clones were present in blood collected before treatment, which suggests recruitment from the periphery.

Deletion took 6 bases off V and 6 bases off J, with a span of 9 bases between the germline ends. The CDR3, cysteine through phenylalanine, is 11 amino acids long. Left in the record is the CDR3 DNA by itself, 33 bases read in frame from the first base. Explained via the paper, the time point label denotes: before anti-PD-1 therapy. Genomic DNA extracted from tumor biopsies or peripheral blood was used for bulk TCRbeta sequencing, with input ranging from about 550 ng to 6,004 ng. Histologically proven advanced or metastatic basal or squamous cell carcinoma was present in all patients, all of whom were poor candidates for surgical resection. Of the roughly 10 patients in the basal cell carcinoma cohort, roughly 8 underwent bulk tumor TCR sequencing.

Sequences were derived from PBMCs, sampled before anti-PD-1 treatment. This clonotype was sampled from a human donor with basal cell carcinoma. The V and J segments used are TRBV12-3 or TRBV12-4 and TRBJ2-7; the D gene is possibly TRBD2, with 6 bases matching. The DNA reads TGTGCCAGCAGGGCCGGGGGCGAGCAGTACTTC. This codes for CASRAGGEQYF.